This record covers a single T cell receptor beta chain. Its specificity is unknown. This specimen comes from a study of cytomegalovirus exposure and HLA in healthy donors. Notes on the study in general: A cluster of highly shared sequence variants was likely a sequencing artifact. Later analysis suggested most CMV-associated TCR beta chains were HLA-restricted. TCR beta V segments were, for the most part, productive about 90% or about 30% of the time in an earlier analysis. Analysis was carried out at a later point, and it linked a missense DCLRE1C variant to TCR beta V- and J-gene trimming.

The CDR3 consists of 16 residues. Germline V gives CDR1 SGHTA, CDR2 FQGNSA. V was shortened by 2 bases and J by 2 bases, with 13 bases between the two germline ends. The PCR contained 60 Vbeta and 13 Jbeta primers. Assay: immunoSEQ multiplex PCR; the TCRdb copy retains only in-frame clones and omits some. In all, the sample yields about 30,000 clones. The receptor was derived from a female donor in good health and CMV-seronegative. The V gene is TRBV7-2, the J gene TRBJ1-5, with TRBD1 as a possible D gene (5 bases). Source material: PBMCs. The CDR3 DNA reads TGTGCCAGCAGCTTAACCGCGACCAGGGGCAATCAGCCCCAGCATTTT. Translation gives CASSLTATRGNQPQHF. Complete variable domain (other parts from reference TRBV7-2 and TRBJ1-5): GAGVSQSPSNKVTEKGKDVELRCDPISGHTALYWYRQSLGQGLEFLIYFQGNSAPDKSGLPSDRFSAERTGGSVSTLTIQRTQQEDSAVYLCASSLTATRGNQPQHFGDGTRLSIL.